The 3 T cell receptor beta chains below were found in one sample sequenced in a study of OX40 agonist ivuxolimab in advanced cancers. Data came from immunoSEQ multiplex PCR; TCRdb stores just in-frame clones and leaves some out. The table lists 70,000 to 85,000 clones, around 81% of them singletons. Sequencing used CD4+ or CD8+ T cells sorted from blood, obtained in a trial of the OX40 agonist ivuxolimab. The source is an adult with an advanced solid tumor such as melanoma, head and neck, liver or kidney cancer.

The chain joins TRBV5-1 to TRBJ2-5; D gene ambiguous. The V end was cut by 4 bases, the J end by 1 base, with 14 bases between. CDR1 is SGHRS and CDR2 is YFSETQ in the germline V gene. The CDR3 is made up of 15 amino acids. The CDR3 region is CASSPRSFGQETQYF. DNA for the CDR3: TGCGCCAGCAGCCCCCGCTCCTTTGGCCAAGAGACCCAGTACTTC.

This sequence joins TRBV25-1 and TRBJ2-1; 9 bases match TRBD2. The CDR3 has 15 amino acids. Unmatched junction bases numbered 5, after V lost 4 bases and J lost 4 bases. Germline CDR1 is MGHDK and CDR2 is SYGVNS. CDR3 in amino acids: CASSAAGGRYNEQFF. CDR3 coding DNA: TGTGCCAGCAGTGCGGCGGGAGGGAGGTACAATGAGCAGTTCTTC. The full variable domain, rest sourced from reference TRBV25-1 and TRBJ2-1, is EADIYQTPRYLVIGTGKKITLECSQTMGHDKMYWYQQDPGMELHLIHYSYGVNSTEKGDLSSESTVSRIRTEHFPLTLESARPSHTSQYLCASSAAGGRYNEQFFGPGTRLTVL.

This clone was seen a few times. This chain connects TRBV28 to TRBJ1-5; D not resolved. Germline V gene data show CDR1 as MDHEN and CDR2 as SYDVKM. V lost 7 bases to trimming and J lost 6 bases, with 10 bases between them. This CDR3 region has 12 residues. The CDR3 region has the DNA TGTGCCAGCACCTCAGGAGCTCAGCCCCAGCATTTT. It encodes CASTSGAQPQHF.